A selection of T cell receptor beta chains follows, all from one sample in a study of shared clonotypes between healthy human individuals. Here immunoSEQ multiplex PCR was the method, and the copy in TCRdb shows in-frame clones only, minus some. The table lists about 2.2 million clones, roughly 95% of them singletons, with approximately 1.7% in the top ten. The sequencing input was naive CD8+ T cells from PBMCs. These receptors originate from a man aged 18 to 35 in good health. Some clones in this sample may be carry-over from other donors' samples. Both conserved end residues are part of each CDR3. Each record gives: D gene, CDR3 length, clone size, V gene, J gene, CDR3 DNA, CDR3 protein. The D gene is left open where the match is weak. Size is omitted from some rows. Given values are once, few, many or a class for expanded clones.

D: .
length: 13
size: .
V: TRBV27
J: TRBJ2-7
DNA: TGTGCCAGCAGTTTGGGCCGCACCTACGAGCAGTACTTC
CDR3: CASSLGRTYEQYF

D: TRBD2
length: 17
size: .
V: TRBV28
J: TRBJ2-7
DNA: TGTGCCAGCAGTTTTTTGGCTAGCGGCCAATACTCCTACGAGCAGTACTTC
CDR3: CASSFLASGQYSYEQYF

D: .
length: 13
size: .
V: TRBV27
J: TRBJ1-2
DNA: TGTGCCAGCAGTCGTCGGCCCTTTCTCGACTACACCTTC
CDR3: CASSRRPFLDYTF

D: .
length: 15
size: .
V: TRBV5-6
J: TRBJ2-2
DNA: TGTGCCAGCAGCTTGCTGAAAGACAACACCGGGGAGCTGTTTTTT
CDR3: CASSLLKDNTGELFF

D: .
length: 13
size: .
V: TRBV5-1
J: TRBJ2-7
DNA: TGCGCCAGCAGCGACCCCGACTCCTACGAGCAGTACTTC
CDR3: CASSDPDSYEQYF

D: TRBD2
length: 16
size: .
V: TRBV10-3
J: TRBJ2-1
DNA: TGTGCCATCAGAAAATCTAGCGGGAGCTCCTACAATGAGCAGTTCTTC
CDR3: CAIRKSSGSSYNEQFF

D: .
length: 14
size: .
V: TRBV27
J: TRBJ2-1
DNA: TGTGCCAGCATTAGACTATTATCCTACAATGAGCAGTTCTTC
CDR3: CASIRLLSYNEQFF

D: .
length: 14
size: .
V: TRBV6-6
J: TRBJ1-1
DNA: TGTGCCAGCAGTTACTCGGAGGGGATCACTGAAGCTTTCTTT
CDR3: CASSYSEGITEAFF

D: .
length: 13
size: .
V: TRBV4-1
J: TRBJ1-2
DNA: TGCGCCAGCAGCCAAGACACAGTGAATGGCTACACCTTC
CDR3: CASSQDTVNGYTF

D: .
length: 11
size: once
V: TRBV19
J: TRBJ2-1
DNA: TGTGCCAGTAGTATCGTAGGGGAGCAGTTCTTC
CDR3: CASSIVGEQFF

D: .
length: 14
size: .
V: TRBV2
J: TRBJ1-4
DNA: TGTGCCAGCAGGGATCCTCATCTTAATGAAAAACTGTTTTTT
CDR3: CASRDPHLNEKLFF

D: TRBD2
length: 15
size: .
V: TRBV7-9
J: TRBJ2-7
DNA: TGTGCCAGCAGCTTACAACTAGCGGGGATCTACGAGCAGTACTTC
CDR3: CASSLQLAGIYEQYF

D: .
length: 13
size: .
V: TRBV2
J: TRBJ2-7
DNA: TGTGCCAGCAGTGGAACGGAAAGCTACGAGCAGTACTTC
CDR3: CASSGTESYEQYF

D: TRBD1
length: 15
size: .
V: TRBV27
J: TRBJ1-4
DNA: TGTGCCAGCAGTTTCTACCGGGACAGGGGTGAAAAACTGTTTTTT
CDR3: CASSFYRDRGEKLFF

D: TRBD1
length: 15
size: .
V: TRBV7-8
J: TRBJ1-1
DNA: TGTGCCAGCAGCTTAAGACAGGGAATGAACACTGAAGCTTTCTTT
CDR3: CASSLRQGMNTEAFF

D: .
length: 16
size: once
V: TRBV11-2
J: TRBJ2-3
DNA: TGTGCCAGCAGATCAGGGCAGGTGGGGAGCACAGATACGCAGTATTTT
CDR3: CASRSGQVGSTDTQYF